Sequencing of this T cell receptor beta chain was carried out in a study of blood T cell repertoires in COVID-19. Study details: The United States, Italy and Spain were the sources of the acute and convalescent COVID-19 samples. T cells, B-cell-depleted T cells, or PBMCs supplied cDNA or gDNA.

TCRdb's copy holds only in-frame clones and misses some; the assay was immunoSEQ multiplex PCR. The data show 170,000 or so clones, 85% to 95% seen once. V was clipped by 3 bases and J by 2 bases, with 14 bases between them. Germline loops: CDR1 LNHDA, CDR2 SQIVND (reference sequence). The CDR3 covers 16 residues. The clonotype comes from a man aged 50 to 60 with acute or convalescent COVID-19. Material: peripheral blood. The V and J genes are TRBV19 and TRBJ1-3; D not resolved. CDR3 protein: CASSIVPGEPGNTIYF. The CDR3 DNA is TGTGCCAGTAGTATTGTTCCCGGGGAACCTGGAAACACCATATATTTT. Full variable domain (missing parts from reference TRBV19 and TRBJ1-3): DGGITQSPKYLFRKEGQNVTLSCEQNLNHDAMYWYRQDPGQGLRLIYYSQIVNDFQKGDIAEGYSVSREKKESFPLTVTSAQKNPTAFYLCASSIVPGEPGNTIYFGEGSWLTVV.